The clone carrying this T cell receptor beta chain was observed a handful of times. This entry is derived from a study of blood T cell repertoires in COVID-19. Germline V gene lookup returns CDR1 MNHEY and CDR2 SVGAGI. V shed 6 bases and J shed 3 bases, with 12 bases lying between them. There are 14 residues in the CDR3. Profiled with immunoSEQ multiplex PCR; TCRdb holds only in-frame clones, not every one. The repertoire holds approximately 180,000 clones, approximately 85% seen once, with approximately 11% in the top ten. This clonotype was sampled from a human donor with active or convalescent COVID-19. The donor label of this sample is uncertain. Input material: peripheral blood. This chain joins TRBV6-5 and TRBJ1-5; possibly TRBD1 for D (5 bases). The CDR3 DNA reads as TGTGCCAGCAGCTCCAGACAGCTCAATCAGCCCCAGCATTTT. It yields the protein CASSSRQLNQPQHF.